A selection of T cell receptor beta chains follows, all from one sample in a study of T cell responses to AZD1222 COVID-19 vaccine. This table comes from immunoSEQ multiplex PCR, and its TCRdb copy is limited to in-frame clones, with some not included. Among 100,000 to 120,000 clones, less than 90% were seen once, and the ten largest hold around 1.5%. Sequencing was performed on peripheral blood, taken on day 0 of AZD1222 vaccination. These receptors all come from an adult in good health. CDR3s include the opening cysteine and the closing phenylalanine or tryptophan. Each record gives: J gene, D gene, V gene, clone size, CDR3 protein, CDR3 DNA. D genes are given only for firm matches. Clone size appears in some rows only: once, few, many, or a class for an expanded clone.

>TRBJ1-2|.|TRBV4-2|once
CASSQGGEGLHNYGYTF
TGTGCCAGCAGCCAAGGCGGGGAGGGGCTTCATAACTATGGCTACACCTTC
>TRBJ2-7|.|TRBV3-1/TRBV3-2|.
CASSPSRLAYEQYF
TGTGCCAGCAGCCCCTCGAGACTTGCCTACGAGCAGTACTTC
>TRBJ1-5|.|TRBV2|.
CASSAFGHSNQPQHF
TGTGCCAGCAGTGCGTTCGGTCATAGCAATCAGCCCCAGCATTTT
>TRBJ2-7|TRBD1|TRBV19|.
CASSIGQGPSYEQYF
TGTGCCAGTAGTATTGGACAGGGCCCTTCCTACGAGCAGTACTTC
>TRBJ2-3|TRBD2|TRBV9|.
CASSATGSSGGQTEDTQYF
TGTGCCAGCAGCGCCACAGGGTCTAGCGGGGGTCAAACGGAAGATACGCAGTATTTT
>TRBJ2-3|.|TRBV5-5|once
CASSLARGDSQYF
TGTGCCAGCAGCTTGGCCAGGGGAGACAGTCAGTATTTT
>TRBJ2-7|TRBD2|TRBV27|.
CASSPSGLRTSGTYIYEQYF
TGTGCCAGCAGTCCCTCGGGGTTGAGGACTAGCGGGACGTATATCTACGAGCAGTACTTC
>TRBJ1-6|TRBD1|TRBV11-3|.
CASSSGQGNSPLHF
TGTGCCAGCAGCTCCGGACAGGGCAACTCACCCCTCCACTTT
>TRBJ1-6|.|TRBV7-7|.
CASSQQPGSPLHF
TGTGCCAGCAGCCAACAACCCGGGTCACCCCTCCACTTT
>TRBJ1-1|TRBD1|TRBV5-4|.
CASSSGQQMNTEAFF
TGTGCCAGCAGCTCGGGACAGCAGATGAACACTGAAGCTTTCTTT
>TRBJ1-2|.|TRBV12-3/TRBV12-4|few
CASSLRAGYTF
TGTGCCAGCAGTTTGAGGGCTGGCTACACCTTC
>TRBJ2-1|.|TRBV19|.
CASSTGPNEQFF
TGTGCCAGTAGTACGGGACCTAATGAGCAGTTCTTC
>TRBJ1-2|.|TRBV20-1|once
CSASFIGTRYGYTF
TGCAGTGCTAGTTTTATAGGGACTCGTTATGGCTACACCTTC
>TRBJ1-2|.|TRBV3-1/TRBV3-2|.
CASSQEASVYGYTF
TGTGCCAGCAGCCAAGAGGCGTCCGTCTATGGCTACACCTTC
>TRBJ1-6|TRBD1|TRBV9|.
CASSTSKGANNSPLHF
TGTGCCAGCAGCACCTCGAAGGGGGCCAATAATTCACCCCTCCACTTT
>TRBJ2-7|TRBD2|TRBV18|few
CASSPGGDLTYEQYF
TGTGCCAGCTCACCAGGGGGGGACCTCACCTACGAGCAGTACTTC
>TRBJ1-2|TRBD1|TRBV19|.
CASSTPLGGPANYGYTF
TGTGCCAGTAGTACCCCTCTAGGGGGCCCAGCTAACTATGGCTACACCTTC
>TRBJ2-1|TRBD1|TRBV5-4|.
CASSLGRGTKQLNEQFF
TGTGCCAGCAGCTTGGGCAGGGGGACCAAACAGCTCAATGAGCAGTTCTTC
>TRBJ2-1|.|TRBV15|once
CATSPSRESYNEQFF
TGTGCCACCAGCCCTAGCAGGGAGTCCTACAATGAGCAGTTCTTC
>TRBJ2-7|TRBD1|TRBV9|.
CASSKQGYGYEQYF
TGTGCCAGCAGCAAACAGGGGTATGGCTACGAGCAGTACTTC
>TRBJ1-1|.|TRBV30|.
CAWSVTGPEAFF
TGTGCCTGGAGTGTCACGGGACCCGAAGCTTTCTTT
>TRBJ1-2|.|TRBV18|.
CASSPKAGAPGGYTF
TGTGCCAGCTCACCAAAAGCAGGGGCCCCCGGAGGCTACACCTTC
>TRBJ1-2|.|TRBV3-1/TRBV3-2|.
CASSQDGVPYGYTF
TGTGCCAGCAGCCAAGATGGGGTGCCCTATGGCTACACCTTC
>TRBJ1-3|.|TRBV10-1|once
CASSDSGPGNTIYF
TGCGCCAGCAGTGACAGTGGTCCTGGAAACACCATATATTTT
>TRBJ1-1|.|TRBV5-1|.
CASSFLDFTEAFF
TGCGCCAGCAGCTTCCTGGACTTCACTGAAGCTTTCTTT
>TRBJ1-3|.|TRBV5-5|.
CASSLEQPGGNTIYF
TGTGCCAGCAGCTTGGAACAGCCGGGAGGAAACACCATATATTTT
>TRBJ2-7|.|TRBV6-1|.
CASSEPGLADEQYF
TGTGCCAGCAGTGAGCCGGGACTCGCCGACGAGCAGTACTTC
>TRBJ2-7|.|TRBV15|.
CATSRGRDYEQYF
TGTGCCACCAGCAGGGGCAGGGACTACGAGCAGTACTTC
>TRBJ2-1|TRBD2|TRBV24-1|.
CATQRASGNNEQFF
TGTGCCACCCAGCGGGCTAGCGGAAACAATGAGCAGTTCTTC
>TRBJ2-3|.|TRBV6-5|.
CASGSWDTQYF
TGTGCCAGCGGGAGTTGGGATACGCAGTATTTT
>TRBJ1-2|TRBD1|TRBV5-1|.
CASSPGQGVAGYTF
TGCGCCAGCAGCCCAGGACAGGGGGTTGCTGGCTACACCTTC
>TRBJ2-5|TRBD1|TRBV19|.
CASSRTGRPSQETQYF
TGTGCCAGTAGTAGGACAGGGAGACCCTCCCAAGAGACCCAGTACTTC
>TRBJ2-5|TRBD1|TRBV4-2|.
CASSQDDRGKETQYF
TGTGCCAGCAGCCAAGATGACAGGGGGAAGGAGACCCAGTACTTC
>TRBJ1-6|.|TRBV11-2|few
CASSLEAGLPLHF
TGTGCCAGCAGCTTAGAAGCAGGGCTCCCCCTCCACTTT
>TRBJ1-5|.|TRBV6-5|.
CASSAGGTPQHF
TGTGCCAGCAGCGCCGGGGGGACGCCCCAGCATTTT
>TRBJ2-3|.|TRBV12-3/TRBV12-4|once
CASRNTLGTQYF
TGTGCCAGCAGAAACACGCTAGGTACGCAGTATTTT
>TRBJ1-5|.|TRBV25-1|.
CASSRRGSNQPQHF
TGTGCCAGCAGTCGTAGGGGTTCTAATCAGCCCCAGCATTTT
>TRBJ2-1|TRBD1|TRBV10-3|.
CAISERQGYSYNEQFF
TGTGCCATCAGTGAACGACAGGGTTACTCCTACAATGAGCAGTTCTTC
>TRBJ1-1|.|TRBV14|.
CASSQDRMNTEAFF
TGTGCCAGCAGCCAAGATAGGATGAACACTGAAGCTTTCTTT
>TRBJ2-7|.|TRBV27|.
CASSSHIGGSTYEQYF
TGTGCCAGCAGTTCCCATATTGGGGGGTCCACCTACGAGCAGTACTTC
>TRBJ2-2|.|TRBV18|.
CASSPDRKNTGELFF
TGTGCCAGCTCACCGGACAGAAAGAACACCGGGGAGCTGTTTTTT
>TRBJ2-7|.|TRBV7-9|.
CASSHFYEQYF
TGTGCCAGCAGCCACTTTTACGAGCAGTACTTC
>TRBJ2-1|TRBD2|TRBV27|.
CASTIAGGPYNEQFF
TGTGCCAGCACAATAGCGGGAGGTCCCTACAATGAGCAGTTCTTC
>TRBJ1-3|.|TRBV5-6|.
CASSALGNTIYF
TGTGCCAGCAGCGCCCTAGGGAACACCATATATTTT
>TRBJ2-5|.|TRBV6-2/TRBV6-3|.
CASSYVSQGIGGETQYF
TGTGCCAGCAGTTACGTGTCCCAGGGGATAGGTGGGGAGACCCAGTACTTC
>TRBJ2-7|.|TRBV10-1|.
CASSESGTSYEQYF
TGCGCCAGCAGTGAGTCCGGGACCTCCTACGAGCAGTACTTC
>TRBJ2-3|TRBD2|TRBV29-1|.
CSVVKGLANVDTQYF
TGCAGCGTTGTGAAGGGACTAGCGAATGTTGATACGCAGTATTTT
>TRBJ2-7|TRBD2|TRBV18|.
CASSPTQQRETEW
TGTGCCAGCTCCCCCACCCAGCAGCGGGAGACGGAGTGG
>TRBJ2-1|.|TRBV10-1|.
CASSESGGLNNEQFF
TGCGCCAGCAGTGAGTCTGGGGGTTTGAACAATGAGCAGTTCTTC
>TRBJ2-5|TRBD2|TRBV5-1|.
CASSLGGSWETQYF
TGCGCCAGCAGCTTGGGCGGGAGCTGGGAGACCCAGTACTTC
>TRBJ1-1|.|TRBV27|.
CASRGGVANTEAFF
TGTGCCAGCAGGGGGGGAGTAGCGAACACTGAAGCTTTCTTT
>TRBJ2-1|TRBD1|TRBV6-5|.
CASSFPDRVYEQFF
TGTGCCAGCAGTTTCCCGGACAGGGTGTATGAGCAGTTCTTC
>TRBJ2-5|TRBD1|TRBV4-1|.
CASSQDGQGKETQYF
TGCGCCAGCAGCCAAGACGGACAGGGAAAAGAGACCCAGTACTTC
>TRBJ2-7|.|TRBV5-8|.
CASSRWSSYEQYF
TGTGCCAGCAGCCGGTGGAGCTCCTACGAGCAGTACTTC
>TRBJ2-3|.|TRBV5-1|.
CASSYETSTDTQYF
TGCGCCAGCAGTTACGAGACTAGCACAGATACGCAGTATTTT
>TRBJ1-1|.|TRBV19|.
CASQQGGNTEAFF
TGTGCCAGTCAGCAGGGAGGGAACACTGAAGCTTTCTTT
>TRBJ2-1|TRBD2|TRBV2|.
CASSEWTAGGIREQFF
TGTGCCAGCAGTGAATGGACAGCGGGAGGGATTCGCGAGCAGTTCTTC
>TRBJ2-5|.|TRBV10-2|.
CATYEDSGVQETQYF
TGCGCCACCTATGAGGACAGTGGGGTCCAAGAGACCCAGTACTTC